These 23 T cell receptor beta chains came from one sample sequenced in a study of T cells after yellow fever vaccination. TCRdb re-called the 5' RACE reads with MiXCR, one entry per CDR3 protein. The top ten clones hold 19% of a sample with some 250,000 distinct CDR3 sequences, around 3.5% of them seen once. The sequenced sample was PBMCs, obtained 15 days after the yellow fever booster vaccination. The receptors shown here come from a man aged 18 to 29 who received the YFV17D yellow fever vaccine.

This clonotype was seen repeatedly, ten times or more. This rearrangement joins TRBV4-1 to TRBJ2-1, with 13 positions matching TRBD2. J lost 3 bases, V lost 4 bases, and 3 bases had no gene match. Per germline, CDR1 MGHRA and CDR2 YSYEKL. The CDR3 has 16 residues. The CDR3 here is CASSPGTSGVYNEQFF. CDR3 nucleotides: TGCGCCAGCAGCCCCGGGACTAGCGGGGTCTACAATGAGCAGTTCTTC.

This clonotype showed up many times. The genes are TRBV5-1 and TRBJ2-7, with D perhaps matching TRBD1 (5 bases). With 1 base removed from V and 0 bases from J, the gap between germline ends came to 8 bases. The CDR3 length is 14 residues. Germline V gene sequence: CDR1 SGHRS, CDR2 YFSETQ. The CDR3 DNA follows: TGCGCCAGCAGCTTGCAAGGGGTCTCCTACGAGCAGTACTTC. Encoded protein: CASSLQGVSYEQYF.

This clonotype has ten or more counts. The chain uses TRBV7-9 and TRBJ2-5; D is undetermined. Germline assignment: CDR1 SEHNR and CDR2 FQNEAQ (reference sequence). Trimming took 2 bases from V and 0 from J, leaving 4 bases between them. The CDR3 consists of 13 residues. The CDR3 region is CASSLTYQETQYF. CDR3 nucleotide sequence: TGTGCCAGCAGCTTAACCTACCAAGAGACCCAGTACTTC.

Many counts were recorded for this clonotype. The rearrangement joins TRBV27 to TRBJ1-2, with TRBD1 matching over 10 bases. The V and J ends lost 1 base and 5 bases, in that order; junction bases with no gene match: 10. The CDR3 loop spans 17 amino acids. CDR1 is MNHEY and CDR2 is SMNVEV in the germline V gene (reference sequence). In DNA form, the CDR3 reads TGTGCCAGCAGTTTATACGCCGGCGGGGACAGGGGTTATGGCTACACCTTC. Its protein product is CASSLYAGGDRGYGYTF.

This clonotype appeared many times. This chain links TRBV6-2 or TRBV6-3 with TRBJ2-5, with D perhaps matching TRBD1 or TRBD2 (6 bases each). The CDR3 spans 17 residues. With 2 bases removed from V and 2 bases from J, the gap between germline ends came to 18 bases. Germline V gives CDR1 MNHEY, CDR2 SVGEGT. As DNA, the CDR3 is TGTGCCAGCAGTTACCCCCCTTGGGGGGCCACACAAGAGACCCAGTACTTC. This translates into CASSYPPWGATQETQYF.

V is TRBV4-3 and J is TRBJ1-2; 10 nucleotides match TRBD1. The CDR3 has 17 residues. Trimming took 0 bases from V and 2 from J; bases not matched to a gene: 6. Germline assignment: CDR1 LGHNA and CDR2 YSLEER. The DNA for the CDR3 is TGCGCCAGCAGCCAAGAATCGGACAGGGGGTCGAACTATGGCTACACCTTC. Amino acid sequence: CASSQESDRGSNYGYTF.

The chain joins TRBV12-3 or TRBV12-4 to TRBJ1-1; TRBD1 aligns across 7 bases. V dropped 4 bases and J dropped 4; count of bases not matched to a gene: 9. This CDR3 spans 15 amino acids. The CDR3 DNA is TGTGCCAGCAGTTCCCGCAGGGGGGGTGGCACTGAAGCTTTCTTT. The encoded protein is CASSSRRGGGTEAFF.

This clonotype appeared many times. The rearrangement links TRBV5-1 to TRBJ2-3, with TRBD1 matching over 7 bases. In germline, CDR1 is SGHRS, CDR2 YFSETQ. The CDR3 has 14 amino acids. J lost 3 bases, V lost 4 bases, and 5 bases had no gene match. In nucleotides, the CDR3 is TGCGCCAGCAGCCCCGGACAGGAGACAGATACGCAGTATTTT. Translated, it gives CASSPGQETDTQYF.

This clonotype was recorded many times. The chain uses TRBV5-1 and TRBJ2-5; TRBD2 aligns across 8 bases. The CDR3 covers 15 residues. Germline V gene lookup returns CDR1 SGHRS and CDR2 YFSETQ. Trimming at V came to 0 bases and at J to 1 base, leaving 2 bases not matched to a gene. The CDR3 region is CASSLEGLVQETQYF. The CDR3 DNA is TGCGCCAGCAGCTTGGAGGGACTAGTCCAAGAGACCCAGTACTTC.

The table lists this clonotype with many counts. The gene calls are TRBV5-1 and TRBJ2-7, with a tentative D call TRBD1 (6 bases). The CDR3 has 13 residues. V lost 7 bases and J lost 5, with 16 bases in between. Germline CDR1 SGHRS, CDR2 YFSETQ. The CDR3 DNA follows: TGCGCCAGCGGACAACAGGGCGCCGACGAGCAGTACTTC. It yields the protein CASGQQGADEQYF.

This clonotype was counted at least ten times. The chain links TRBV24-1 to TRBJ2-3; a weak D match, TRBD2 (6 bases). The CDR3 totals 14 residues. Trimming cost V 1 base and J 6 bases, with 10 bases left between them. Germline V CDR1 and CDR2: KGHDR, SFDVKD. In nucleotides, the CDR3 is TGTGCCACCAGTGATTTCGGGGGAGCCGATACGCAGTATTTT. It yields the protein CATSDFGGADTQYF.

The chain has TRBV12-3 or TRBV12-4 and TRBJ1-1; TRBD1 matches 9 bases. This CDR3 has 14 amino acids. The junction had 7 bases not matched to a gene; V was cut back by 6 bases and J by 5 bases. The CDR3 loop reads CASRMTGGVTEAFF. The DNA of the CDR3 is TGTGCCAGCAGGATGACAGGGGGAGTTACTGAAGCTTTCTTT.

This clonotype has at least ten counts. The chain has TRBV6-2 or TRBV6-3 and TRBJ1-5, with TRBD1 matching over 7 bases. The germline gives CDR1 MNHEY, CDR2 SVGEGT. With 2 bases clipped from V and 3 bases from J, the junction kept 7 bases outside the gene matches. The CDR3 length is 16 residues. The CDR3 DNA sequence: TGTGCCAGCAGTTACGCGGCCAGGGGGAACAATCAGCCCCAGCATTTT. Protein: CASSYAARGNNQPQHF.

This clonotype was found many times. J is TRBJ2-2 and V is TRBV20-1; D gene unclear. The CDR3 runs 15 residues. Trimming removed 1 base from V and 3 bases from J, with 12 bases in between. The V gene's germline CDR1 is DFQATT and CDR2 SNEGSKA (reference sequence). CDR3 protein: CSARAEWSDTGELFF. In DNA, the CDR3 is TGCAGTGCTAGAGCGGAGTGGTCCGACACCGGGGAGCTGTTTTTT.

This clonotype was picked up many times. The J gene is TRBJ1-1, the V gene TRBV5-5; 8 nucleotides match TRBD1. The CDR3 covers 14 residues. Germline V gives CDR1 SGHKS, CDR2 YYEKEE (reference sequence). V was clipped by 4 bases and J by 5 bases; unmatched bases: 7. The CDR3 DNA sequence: TGTGCCAGCAGCCAGGGGGCTAGTGAAACTGAAGCTTTCTTT. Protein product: CASSQGASETEAFF.

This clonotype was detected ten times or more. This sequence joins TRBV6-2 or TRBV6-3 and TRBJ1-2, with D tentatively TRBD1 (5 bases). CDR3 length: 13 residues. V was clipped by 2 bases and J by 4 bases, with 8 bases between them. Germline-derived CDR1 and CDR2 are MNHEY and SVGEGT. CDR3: CASSYRGTYGYTF. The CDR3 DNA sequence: TGTGCCAGCAGTTACCGGGGGACCTATGGCTACACCTTC.

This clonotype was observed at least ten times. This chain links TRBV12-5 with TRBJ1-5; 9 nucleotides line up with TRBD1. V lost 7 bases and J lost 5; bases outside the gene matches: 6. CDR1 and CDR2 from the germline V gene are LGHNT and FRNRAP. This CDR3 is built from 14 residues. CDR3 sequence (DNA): TGTGCTAGTGCCTGGACAGGGGAGGATCAGCCCCAGCATTTT. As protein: CASAWTGEDQPQHF. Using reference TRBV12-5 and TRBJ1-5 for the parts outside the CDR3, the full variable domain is DARVTQTPRHKVTEMGQEVTMRCQPILGHNTVFWYRQTMMQGLELLAYFRNRAPLDDSGMPKDRFSAEMPDATLATLKIQPSEPRDSAVYFCASAWTGEDQPQHFGDGTRLSIL.

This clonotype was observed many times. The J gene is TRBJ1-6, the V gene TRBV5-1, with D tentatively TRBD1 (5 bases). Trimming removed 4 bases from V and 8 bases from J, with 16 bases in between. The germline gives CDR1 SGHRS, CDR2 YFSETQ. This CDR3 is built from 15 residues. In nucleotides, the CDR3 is TGCGCCAGCAGCCCGGACGCAGGGAGGTATTCACCCCTCCACTTT. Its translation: CASSPDAGRYSPLHF. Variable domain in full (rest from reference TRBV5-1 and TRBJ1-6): KAGVTQTPRYLIKTRGQQVTLSCSPISGHRSVSWYQQTPGQGLQFLFEYFSETQRNKGNFPGRFSGRQFSNSRSEMNVSTLELGDSALYLCASSPDAGRYSPLHFGNGTRLTVT.

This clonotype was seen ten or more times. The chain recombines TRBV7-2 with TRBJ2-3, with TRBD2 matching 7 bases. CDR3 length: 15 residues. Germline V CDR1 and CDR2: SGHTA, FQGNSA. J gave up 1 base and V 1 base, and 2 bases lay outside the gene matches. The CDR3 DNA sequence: TGTGCCAGCAGCTTAGATCGGGGGGGCACAGATACGCAGTATTTT. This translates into CASSLDRGGTDTQYF.

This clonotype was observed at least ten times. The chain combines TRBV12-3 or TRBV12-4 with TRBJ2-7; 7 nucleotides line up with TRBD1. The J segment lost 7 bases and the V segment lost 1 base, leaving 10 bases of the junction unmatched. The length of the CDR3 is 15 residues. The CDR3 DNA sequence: TGTGCCAGCAGTTTAGGGGGGACAGTCCTAGGGGAGCAGTACTTC. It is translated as CASSLGGTVLGEQYF.

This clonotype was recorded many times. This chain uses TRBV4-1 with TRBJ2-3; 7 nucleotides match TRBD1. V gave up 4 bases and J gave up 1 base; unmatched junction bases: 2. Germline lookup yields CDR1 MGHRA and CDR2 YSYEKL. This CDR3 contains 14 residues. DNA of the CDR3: TGCGCCAGCAGCCTGGGGACAGGCACAGATACGCAGTATTTT. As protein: CASSLGTGTDTQYF.

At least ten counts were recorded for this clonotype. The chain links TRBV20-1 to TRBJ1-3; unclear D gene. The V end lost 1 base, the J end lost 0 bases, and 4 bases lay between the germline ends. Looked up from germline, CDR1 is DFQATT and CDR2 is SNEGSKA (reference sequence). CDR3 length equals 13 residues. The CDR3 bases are TGCAGTGCTAGAGTGAACTCTGGAAACACCATATATTTT. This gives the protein CSARVNSGNTIYF.

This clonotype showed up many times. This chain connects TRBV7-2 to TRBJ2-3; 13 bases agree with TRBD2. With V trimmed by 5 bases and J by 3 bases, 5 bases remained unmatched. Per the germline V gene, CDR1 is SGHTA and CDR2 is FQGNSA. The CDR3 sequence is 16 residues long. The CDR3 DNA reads TGTGCCAGCAGCGACAGGGGACTAGCGGGAACAGATACGCAGTATTTT. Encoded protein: CASSDRGLAGTDTQYF. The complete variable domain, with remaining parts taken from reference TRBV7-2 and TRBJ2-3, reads GAGVSQSPSNKVTEKGKDVELRCDPISGHTALYWYRQSLGQGLEFLIYFQGNSAPDKSGLPSDRFSAERTGGSVSTLTIQRTQQEDSAVYLCASSDRGLAGTDTQYFGPGTRLTVL.